Listed below are T cell receptor beta chains from one sample, sequenced in a study of T cells in Graves' hyperthyroidism and ophthalmopathy. TCRdb called the multiplex PCR reads again in MiXCR, with one record for every CDR3 protein. The sample yields a few hundred thousand distinct CDR3 sequences, 13% to 15% seen once. The sequenced sample was blood. The receptors come from a woman in her late teens or twenties with Graves' hyperthyroidism. The conserved cysteine and the conserved F or W are not part of the CDR3 here. A D gene is named only where the DNA matches it firmly.

CDR3aa: ASPKPGGRGEAF
d_gene: -
v_gene: TRBV6-1

CDR3aa: ASTTSGSGANVLT
d_gene: -
v_gene: TRBV19

CDR3aa: SATTSGRGQETQY
d_gene: TRBD2
v_gene: TRBV20-1

CDR3aa: ASSPAGANYGYT
d_gene: -
v_gene: TRBV7-8

CDR3aa: ATSESTSTDTQY
d_gene: -
v_gene: TRBV24-1

CDR3aa: ASSTSGDTDTQY
d_gene: TRBD2
v_gene: TRBV10-1

CDR3aa: ASSWGQAISNYGYT
d_gene: TRBD1
v_gene: TRBV7-8

CDR3aa: ASSLRLADKSNTGELF
d_gene: TRBD2
v_gene: TRBV5-1

CDR3aa: AWRMTGTQY
d_gene: -
v_gene: TRBV30

CDR3aa: ASSYSTPGYSNQPQH
d_gene: -
v_gene: TRBV6-2/TRBV6-3

CDR3aa: ASSPRAGEDSDTEAF
d_gene: -
v_gene: TRBV11-2

CDR3aa: ASSPNPTDTQY
d_gene: -
v_gene: TRBV7-8

CDR3aa: SARDPGTGNQPQH
d_gene: TRBD1
v_gene: TRBV20-1

CDR3aa: ASSSARDRVRLETQY
d_gene: TRBD1
v_gene: TRBV7-8

CDR3aa: ASSLTSGNADTQY
d_gene: TRBD2
v_gene: TRBV3-1

CDR3aa: ASSLANLAGFYNEQF
d_gene: TRBD2
v_gene: TRBV7-6

CDR3aa: ASSMGTSGYNEQF
d_gene: TRBD2
v_gene: TRBV19